This T cell receptor beta chain derives from a study of blood T cell repertoires in COVID-19. The assay was immunoSEQ multiplex PCR, and TCRdb's table has in-frame clones only and misses some. The table includes about 120,000 clones, approximately 78% detected once. Sequencing input: peripheral blood. The TCR sequence derives from a man aged 70-80 years with acute or convalescent COVID-19.

CDR3 bases: TGTGCCAGCAGCCGGGACGGGACAAATCAGCCCCAGCATTTT. Its protein is CASSRDGTNQPQHF. The rearrangement links TRBV28 to TRBJ1-5, with D maybe TRBD1 (6 bases). The germline V gene has CDR1 MDHEN and CDR2 SYDVKM. The CDR3 runs 14 residues. Trimming pared 6 bases from V and 4 bases from J, leaving 13 bases between. The full variable domain, with the rest looked up from reference TRBV28 and TRBJ1-5, is DVKVTQSSRYLVKRTGEKVFLECVQDMDHENMFWYRQDPGLGLRLIYFSYDVKMKEKGDIPEGYSVSREKKERFSLILESASTNQTSMYLCASSRDGTNQPQHFGDGTRLSIL.